This record looks at one T cell receptor (beta chain) sequence and its context. Data came from immunoSEQ multiplex PCR; TCRdb stores just in-frame clones and leaves some out. The table shows about 190,000 clones, with roughly nine tenths occurring only once. The entry originates in a study of control samples from healthy donors and cancer patients. The CDR3 has 14 amino acids. V lost 1 base to trimming and J lost 6 bases, with 11 bases between them. Looked up from germline, CDR1 is SGHKS and CDR2 is YYEKEE (reference sequence). The chain recombines TRBV5-5 with TRBJ2-4; a weak D match, TRBD1 (6 bases). The source is a man aged 25-45 years in good health. The sample was blood. The DNA of the CDR3 is TGTGCCAGCAGCTTGACTTCAGGGGTAAACATTCAGTACTTC. It yields the protein CASSLTSGVNIQYF.